The 26 T cell receptor beta chains in this list originate from one sample, sequenced in a study of siplizumab effects on memory and regulatory T cells. The protocol was immunoSEQ multiplex PCR, while the TCRdb copy is restricted to in-frame clones and leaves out a portion. The table lists tens of thousands of clones, 80% to 90% of them singletons. Sample: naive CD4+ T cells sorted from blood. These receptors were taken from a human donor in good health.

The chain couples TRBV23-1 to TRBJ2-2; TRBD2 agrees at 9 bases. TRBV23-1 is an ORF for which the function is uncertain. The CDR3 spans 20 residues. V shed 0 bases and J 4 bases; nucleotides not matched to a gene: 15. The CDR3 DNA sequence: TGCGCCAGCAGTCAATCAAGGAGACTAGCGGTAGTACCGGGCACCGGGGAGCTGTTTTTT. Its translation is CASSQSRRLAVVPGTGELFF.

The V gene is TRBV30, the J gene TRBJ1-1; the D is unclear. Germline-derived CDR1 and CDR2 are GTSNPN and SVGIG (reference sequence). Trimming left V 7 bases short and J 10 bases short, with 19 bases between. CDR3 size: 12 residues. CDR3 amino acids: CASDPRARRAFF. The CDR3 nucleotides read TGTGCCTCCGACCCTCGGGCCCGACGAGCTTTCTTT. Full variable domain (missing parts from reference TRBV30 and TRBJ1-1): SQTIHQWPATLVQPVGSPLSLECTVEGTSNPNLYWYRQAAGRGLQLLFYSVGIGQISSEVPQNLSASRPQDRQFILSSKKLLLSDSGFYLCASDPRARRAFFGQGTRLTVV.

The chain joins TRBV11-2 to TRBJ1-3; no firm D call. Trimming pared 0 bases from V and 2 bases from J, leaving 8 bases between. The CDR3 spans 15 residues. The germline V gene has CDR1 SGHAT and CDR2 FQNNGV. This chain's CDR3 is CASSLEAGAGNTIYF. The CDR3 nucleotides read TGTGCCAGCAGCTTAGAGGCAGGCGCTGGAAACACCATATATTTT.

The rearrangement links TRBV5-8 to TRBJ1-6; D is ambiguous. The ends were cut back, 1 base at V and 0 bases at J, with 11 bases in the middle. The CDR3 length is 17 residues. Germline loops: CDR1 SGHTS, CDR2 YDEGEE. DNA for the CDR3: TGTGCCAGCAGCTTGCTAAAGCTAAGCTCCTATAATTCACCCCTCCACTTT. Translating gives CASSLLKLSSYNSPLHF.

This rearrangement joins TRBV29-1 to TRBJ1-4; a possible D gene is TRBD1 (5 bases). Germline CDR1 SQVTM, CDR2 ANQGSEA. This CDR3 is 15 amino acids long. CDR3 sequence reads: CRVPTRRGANEKLFF. CDR3 nucleotides: TGCAGGGTTCCGACTCGTCGGGGGGCTAATGAAAAACTGTTTTTT. The full variable domain, in which reference TRBV29-1 and TRBJ1-4 provide the parts outside the CDR3, is SAVISQKPSRDICQRGTSLTIQCQVDSQVTMMFWYRQQPGQSLTLIATANQGSEATYESGFVIDKFPISRPNLTFSTLTVSNMSPEDSSIYLCRVPTRRGANEKLFFGSGTQLSVL.

The V and J genes are TRBV18 and TRBJ2-5, with no clear D. The CDR3 consists of 14 residues. Looked up from germline, CDR1 is KGHSH and CDR2 is LQKENI. The V and J ends lost 0 bases and 4 bases respectively, with 9 bases between them. In DNA, the CDR3 is TGTGCCAGCTCACCACCGCCGGACGGAGAGACCCAGTACTTC. It encodes CASSPPPDGETQYF.

The chain has TRBV2 and TRBJ2-2, with D possibly being TRBD1 (6 bases). Germline V gives CDR1 SNHLY, CDR2 FYNNEI. CDR3 length equals 15 residues. Trimming left V 4 bases short and J 0 bases short, with 9 bases between. CDR3 DNA: TGTGCCAGCAGTGGACAGGCAACGAACACCGGGGAGCTGTTTTTT. It yields the protein CASSGQATNTGELFF.

V and J are TRBV7-9 and TRBJ2-5; maybe TRBD2 (6 bases). The germline CDR1 and CDR2 sequences are SEHNR and FQNEAQ (reference sequence). V was pared by 8 bases and J by 4 bases, with 11 bases between. The CDR3 loop spans 12 amino acids. This CDR3 reads CASSYGGETQYF. CDR3 coding DNA: TGTGCCAGCTCCTACGGGGGAGAGACCCAGTACTTC.

The V gene is TRBV19, the J gene TRBJ1-1; TRBD1 might be the D (5 bases). The CDR3 is 17 residues long. Trimming took 5 bases from V and 0 from J, leaving 19 bases between them. Germline-derived CDR1 and CDR2 are LNHDA and SQIVND (reference sequence). The CDR3 DNA is TGTGCCAGTAGTTGGATTTATAGACAGAGGATGAACACTGAAGCTTTCTTT. It specifies CASSWIYRQRMNTEAFF.

J is TRBJ2-5 and V is TRBV5-1, with unresolved D. There are 14 residues in the CDR3. CDR1 is SGHRS and CDR2 is YFSETQ in the germline V gene. V dropped 0 bases and J dropped 1 base, with 7 bases sitting between them. CDR3 sequence reads: CASSLVPGQETQYF. CDR3 coding DNA: TGCGCCAGCAGCTTGGTACCGGGCCAAGAGACCCAGTACTTC.

Comment on this clone: Its ends do not fully match the called genes, so a read error is possible. The chain carries TRBV4-1 and TRBJ2-3; D is possibly TRBD1 or TRBD2 (6 bases each). The CDR3 covers 18 residues. The V gene's germline CDR1 is MGHRA and CDR2 YSYEKL. CDR3 region: CASSQDSEGAVQTGTQYF. In DNA form, the CDR3 reads TGCGCCAGCAGCCAAGATTCGGAGGGAGCGGTACAGACAGGTACGCAGTATTTT.

The chain has TRBV7-2 and TRBJ2-3, with D perhaps being TRBD1 or TRBD2 (5 bases each). CDR3 length: 13 residues. Per germline, CDR1 SGHTA and CDR2 FQGNSA. V dropped 7 bases and J dropped 6 bases, with 14 bases sitting between them. CDR3 sequence (DNA): TGTGCCAGCACCCTCGAGGGGTGGGATACGCAGTATTTT. Its protein product is CASTLEGWDTQYF.

This chain connects TRBV7-3 to TRBJ2-3, with D perhaps TRBD1 (5 bases). Trimming took off 6 bases at V and 0 bases at J, with 13 bases between the two ends. The CDR3 runs to 15 residues. Germline V gene sequence: CDR1 SGHTA, CDR2 FQGTGA. The DNA for the CDR3 is TGTGCCAGCAGTTCCCCAGGGATTAGCACAGATACGCAGTATTTT. Translated: CASSSPGISTDTQYF.

V is TRBV4-1 and J is TRBJ2-1; 9 nucleotides agree with TRBD2. Trimming took 2 bases from V and 5 from J; bases not matched to a gene: 4. This CDR3 contains 15 residues. Germline V gene lookup returns CDR1 MGHRA and CDR2 YSYEKL. Here the CDR3 DNA reads TGCGCCAGCAGCCAACCGACTAGCGGAAACAATGAGCAGTTCTTC. The encoded protein is CASSQPTSGNNEQFF.

The chain recombines TRBV5-4 with TRBJ2-2; D is uncertain. CDR1 SGHNT and CDR2 YYREEE come from the germline V gene (reference sequence). Deletions cut 1 base from V and 3 bases from J, with 10 bases between. The CDR3 spans 15 residues. CDR3 in DNA: TGTGCCAGCAGCTTGACAGATCGGTACACCGGGGAGCTGTTTTTT. As protein: CASSLTDRYTGELFF.

This chain joins TRBV18 and TRBJ2-7; TRBD1 matches at 8 bases. V shed 2 bases, J shed 7 bases, and the junction held 10 bases outside the gene matches. CDR1 is KGHSH and CDR2 is LQKENI in the germline V gene. The CDR3 covers 15 residues. The chain's CDR3 is CASSPIPTQGVEQYF. As DNA, the CDR3 is TGTGCCAGCTCACCAATCCCTACACAGGGGGTTGAGCAGTACTTC.

The V gene is TRBV2, the J gene TRBJ1-2, with 9 nucleotides matching TRBD1. Germline V gene data show CDR1 as SNHLY and CDR2 as FYNNEI. This CDR3 is 13 amino acids long. Trimming at V came to 6 bases and at J to 5 bases, leaving 4 bases not matched to a gene. The CDR3 DNA is TGTGCCAGCAGAAACAGGGGGCCATATGGCTACACCTTC. This encodes CASRNRGPYGYTF.

The chain recombines TRBV2 with TRBJ2-5; TRBD2 aligns across 8 bases. With V trimmed by 2 bases and J by 5 bases, 7 bases remained unmatched. Germline lookup yields CDR1 SNHLY and CDR2 FYNNEI. The CDR3 totals 15 residues. CDR3 DNA sequence: TGTGCCAGCAGTGAACCGACGGGGGGGACGGAGACCCAGTACTTC. This encodes CASSEPTGGTETQYF.

This clone was found a few times. V and J are TRBV21-1 and TRBJ1-2; the listed D gene, TRBD1, was not tested against the DNA. TRBV21-1 is a known pseudogene. This CDR3 contains 13 residues. The CDR3 DNA sequence: TGTGCCAGTGGACGACAGGGGAACTATGGCTACACCTTC. This encodes CASGRQGNYGYTF.

This clone was found a few times. This chain links TRBV4-1 with TRBJ2-7; D not certain. V lost 2 bases to trimming and J lost 1 base, with 18 bases between them. The germline CDR1 and CDR2 sequences are MGHRA and YSYEKL. This CDR3 has 17 residues. Here the CDR3 DNA reads TGCGCCAGCAGCCAACTCCGGGTCAGCTTGGCGTCCTACGAGCAGTACTTC. Its translation is CASSQLRVSLASYEQYF.

This chain uses TRBV7-3 with TRBJ2-3, with a weak D call TRBD1 (6 bases). This CDR3 has 13 amino acids. Germline CDR1 and CDR2: SGHTA and FQGTGA. V shed 3 bases and J shed 4 bases, with 8 bases lying between them. CDR3 sequence: CASSFQGSDTQYF. The CDR3 nucleotides read TGTGCCAGCAGCTTCCAGGGGTCAGATACGCAGTATTTT.

This chain links TRBV2 with TRBJ2-5, with 7 bases aligning to TRBD1. The CDR3 sequence is 13 residues long. Unmatched junction bases numbered 4, after V lost 7 bases and J lost 2 bases. Per the germline V gene, CDR1 is SNHLY and CDR2 is FYNNEI. The CDR3 reads CASTWDRQETQYF. The CDR3 DNA reads TGTGCCAGCACTTGGGACAGACAAGAGACCCAGTACTTC. Combining the CDR3 with reference TRBV2 and TRBJ2-5 gives the whole variable domain EPEVTQTPSHQVTQMGQEVILRCVPISNHLYFYWYRQILGQKVEFLVSFYNNEISEKSEIFDDQFSVERPDGSNFTLKIRSTKLEDSAMYFCASTWDRQETQYFGPGTRLLVL.

The V call is TRBV9, the J call TRBJ1-1; no reliable D call. The germline V and J ends were trimmed by 0 bases and 0 bases, with 6 bases remaining between them. There are 14 residues in the CDR3. CDR1 is SGDLS and CDR2 is YYNGEE in the germline V gene. The CDR3 here is CASSVDSLNTEAFF. CDR3 DNA: TGTGCCAGCAGCGTAGACAGTCTGAACACTGAAGCTTTCTTT.

The V gene is TRBV13, the J gene TRBJ2-7, with 7 bases fitting TRBD1. V lost 2 bases, J lost 4 bases, and 11 bases stayed unmatched. Germline CDR1 PRHDT, CDR2 FYEKMQ (reference sequence). CDR3 size: 16 residues. The CDR3 is CASSLRVNRGSYEQYF. In nucleotides, the CDR3 is TGTGCCAGCAGCTTAAGGGTCAACAGGGGATCTTACGAGCAGTACTTC. The full variable domain, completed using reference TRBV13 and TRBJ2-7, is AAGVIQSPRHLIKEKRETATLKCYPIPRHDTVYWYQQGPGQDPQFLISFYEKMQSDKGSIPDRFSAQQFSDYHSELNMSSLELGDSALYFCASSLRVNRGSYEQYFGPGTRLTVT.

The chain employs TRBV9 and TRBJ1-2, with TRBD1 identical over 7 bases. V shed 4 bases and J 4 bases; nucleotides not matched to a gene: 4. CDR1 is SGDLS and CDR2 is YYNGEE in the germline V gene. The CDR3 has 13 residues. The DNA of the CDR3 is TGTGCCAGCAGCCTAGGGGGCAGCTATGGCTACACCTTC. This gives the protein CASSLGGSYGYTF.

V and J are TRBV11-2 and TRBJ1-2; a weak D match, TRBD1 (5 bases). V was clipped by 2 bases and J by 3 bases, with 13 bases between them. The germline V gene encodes CDR1 SGHAT and CDR2 FQNNGV. The CDR3 covers 15 residues. This CDR3 reads CASSLQGRVYYGYTF. CDR3 in DNA: TGTGCCAGCAGCTTACAGGGCAGGGTGTACTATGGCTACACCTTC. Filled out from reference TRBV11-2 and TRBJ1-2, the complete variable domain reads EAGVAQSPRYKIIEKRQSVAFWCNPISGHATLYWYQQILGQGPKLLIQFQNNGVVDDSQLPKDRFSAERLKGVDSTLKIQPAKLEDSAVYLCASSLQGRVYYGYTFGSGTRLTVV.